This passage covers 10 T cell receptor beta chains from one sample sequenced in a study of CD8 T cells in ankylosing spondylitis. From the 5' RACE reads, TCRdb called clonotypes with MiXCR, one entry per CDR3 protein. Of over 100,000 distinct CDR3 sequences in the sample, about 6.5% were seen once. The source material was blood, either unsorted or a sorted T cell fraction (not recorded which). The receptors come from a male donor with ankylosing spondylitis or in good health (not recorded which).

This clonotype was recorded many times. The chain is built from TRBV19 and TRBJ2-5; 9 bases are shared with TRBD2. The germline gives CDR1 LNHDA, CDR2 SQIVND (reference sequence). With 6 bases clipped from V and 7 bases from J, the junction kept 15 bases outside the gene matches. The CDR3 sequence is 16 residues long. For the CDR3, the DNA is TGTGCCAGTAGCCCCCGGGTGCGGGGGGGCCCAGGGACCCAGTACTTC. It encodes CASSPRVRGGPGTQYF.

The table lists this clonotype with many counts. The rearrangement links TRBV10-1 to TRBJ2-2; D tentatively fits TRBD1 or TRBD2 (5 bases each). The CDR3 has 15 residues. Germline-derived CDR1 and CDR2 are WNHNN and SYGVQD (reference sequence). Trimming shortened V by 3 bases and J by 0 bases, and 8 bases separated the two germline ends. CDR3 DNA sequence: TGCGCCAGCAGTGATCTGGGGGCGAACACCGGGGAGCTGTTTTTT. Translation: CASSDLGANTGELFF.

This clonotype was seen ten or more times. The J gene is TRBJ1-1, the V gene TRBV5-1; D may be TRBD1 (5 bases). V lost 4 bases and J lost 3, with 16 bases in between. This CDR3 is built from 15 residues. CDR1 and CDR2 (germline): SGHRS, YFSETQ. The CDR3: CASSPLRGIDTEAFF. In DNA, the CDR3 is TGCGCCAGCAGCCCCTTACGGGGGATTGACACTGAAGCTTTCTTT.

This clonotype has ten or more counts. The V gene is TRBV7-2, the J gene TRBJ2-5; no clear D. Trimming removed 5 bases from V and 5 bases from J, with 15 bases in between. The CDR3 consists of 14 residues. Germline CDR1 is SGHTA and CDR2 is FQGNSA. The CDR3 sequence: CASSPQIAGETQYF. The CDR3 DNA is TGTGCCAGCAGCCCACAAATTGCCGGCGAGACCCAGTACTTC.

Many counts were recorded for this clonotype. The chain is built from TRBV12-3 or TRBV12-4 and TRBJ2-6; D may be TRBD1 (6 bases). The length of the CDR3 is 16 residues. The V gene lost 3 bases and the J gene lost 0 bases, with 9 bases spanning the gap. This CDR3 reads CASSFQGGSGANVLTF. Written as DNA, the CDR3 is TGTGCCAGCAGTTTCCAAGGGGGCTCTGGGGCCAACGTCCTGACTTTC.

This clonotype was recorded many times. The chain couples TRBV7-8 to TRBJ2-1; 8 bases map to TRBD2. This CDR3 contains 17 residues. Trimming cost V 5 bases and J 0 bases; bases outside gene matches: 9. The germline V gene has CDR1 SGHVS and CDR2 FQNEAQ. In nucleotides, the CDR3 is TGTGCCAGCAGCCCCAGGTCTAGCGGGTTCTCCTACAATGAGCAGTTCTTC. Its protein product is CASSPRSSGFSYNEQFF.

The sample holds many counts of this clonotype. This chain connects TRBV5-1 to TRBJ2-2; 10 positions match TRBD1. V gave up 6 bases and J gave up 7 bases; unmatched junction bases: 9. From germline, CDR1 is SGHRS and CDR2 YFSETQ. The CDR3 runs 15 residues. The CDR3 DNA sequence: TGCGCCAGCACACCCCGACAGGGGGCGAACGGGGAGCTGTTTTTT. Translating gives CASTPRQGANGELFF.

In its sample, this clonotype was seen once. The V call is TRBV7-7, the J call TRBJ2-3; weak D call: TRBD2 (5 bases). This CDR3 comprises 14 residues. The V end was cut by 5 bases, the J end by 1 base, with 10 bases between. Germline V gene lookup returns CDR1 SSHAT and CDR2 FNYEAQ (reference sequence). DNA of the CDR3: TGTGCCAGCAGCCCTTATAGCGGCACAGATACGCAGTATTTT. It translates to CASSPYSGTDTQYF.

This clonotype appeared a few times. The chain carries TRBV7-9 and TRBJ2-3; 10 nucleotides align to TRBD2. The length of the CDR3 is 15 residues. The V gene end was trimmed by 2 bases and the J gene end by 5 bases; junction bases not matched to a gene: 4. Germline V gene data show CDR1 as SEHNR and CDR2 as FQNEAQ (reference sequence). The CDR3 DNA follows: TGTGCCAGCAGCTTAATGGCTAGCGGGAGAGATACGCAGTATTTT. It specifies CASSLMASGRDTQYF.

CDR3 protein: CADGGENYGYTF. Here the CDR3 DNA reads TGTGCCGACGGGGGGGAAAACTATGGCTACACCTTC. The genes are TRBV12-3 or TRBV12-4 and TRBJ1-2; perhaps TRBD1 as D (5 bases). This CDR3 has 12 residues. Trimming removed 11 bases at V and 2 bases at J, with 12 bases between.